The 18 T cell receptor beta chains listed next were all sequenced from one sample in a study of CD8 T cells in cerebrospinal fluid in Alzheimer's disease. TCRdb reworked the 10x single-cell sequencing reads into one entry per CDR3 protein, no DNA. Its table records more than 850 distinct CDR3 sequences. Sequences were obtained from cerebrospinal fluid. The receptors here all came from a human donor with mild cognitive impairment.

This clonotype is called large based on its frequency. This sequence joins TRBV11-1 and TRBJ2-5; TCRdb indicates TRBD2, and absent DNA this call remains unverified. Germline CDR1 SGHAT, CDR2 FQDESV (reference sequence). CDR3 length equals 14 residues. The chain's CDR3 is CASSSPPRRETQYF.

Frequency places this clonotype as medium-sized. This CDR3 is CASSRESGINSPLHF. The chain uses TRBV4-1 and TRBJ1-6; TCRdb names TRBD1, which stays unverified in the absence of DNA. CDR3 length equals 15 residues. Germline V gene sequence: CDR1 MGHRA, CDR2 YSYEKL.

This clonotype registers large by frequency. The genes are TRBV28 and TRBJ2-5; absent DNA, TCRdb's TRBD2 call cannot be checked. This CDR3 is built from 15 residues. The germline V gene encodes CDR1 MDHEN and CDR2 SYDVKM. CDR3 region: CASSLTGGGQETQYF.

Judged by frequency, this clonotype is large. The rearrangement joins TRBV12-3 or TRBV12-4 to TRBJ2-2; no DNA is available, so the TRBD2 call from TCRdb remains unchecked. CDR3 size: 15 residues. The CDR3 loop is CASTTSGTNTGELFF.

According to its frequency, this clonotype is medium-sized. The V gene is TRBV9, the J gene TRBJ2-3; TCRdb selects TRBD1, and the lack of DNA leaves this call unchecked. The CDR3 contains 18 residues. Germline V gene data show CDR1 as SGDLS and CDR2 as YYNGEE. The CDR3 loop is CASSVGGTGETSTDTQYF.

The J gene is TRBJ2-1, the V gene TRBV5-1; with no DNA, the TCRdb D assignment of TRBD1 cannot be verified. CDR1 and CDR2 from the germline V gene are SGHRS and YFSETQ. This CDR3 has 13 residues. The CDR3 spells CASSAGAEDEQFF.

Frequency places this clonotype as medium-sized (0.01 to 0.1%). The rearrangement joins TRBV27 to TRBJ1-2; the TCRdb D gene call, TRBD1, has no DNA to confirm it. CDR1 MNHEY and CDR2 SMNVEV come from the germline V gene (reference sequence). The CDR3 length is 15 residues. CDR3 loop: CASSGDSLANYGYTF.

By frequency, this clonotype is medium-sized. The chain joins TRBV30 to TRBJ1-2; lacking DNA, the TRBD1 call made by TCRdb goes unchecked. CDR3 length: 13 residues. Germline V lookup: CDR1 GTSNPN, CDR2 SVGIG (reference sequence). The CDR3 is CASRTNTNYGYTF.

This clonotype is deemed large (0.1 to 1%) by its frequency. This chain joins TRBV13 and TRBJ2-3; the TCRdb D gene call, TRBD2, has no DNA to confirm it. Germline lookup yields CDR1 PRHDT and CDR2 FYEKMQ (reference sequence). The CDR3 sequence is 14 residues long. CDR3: CASSGTSGRDTQYF.

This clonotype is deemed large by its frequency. The CDR3 protein is CSATLDGGATDTQYF. The rearrangement links TRBV20-1 to TRBJ2-3; TCRdb returns TRBD2, unconfirmable since there is no DNA. The CDR3 consists of 15 residues. Germline CDR1 reads DFQATT; CDR2 reads SNEGSKA (reference sequence).

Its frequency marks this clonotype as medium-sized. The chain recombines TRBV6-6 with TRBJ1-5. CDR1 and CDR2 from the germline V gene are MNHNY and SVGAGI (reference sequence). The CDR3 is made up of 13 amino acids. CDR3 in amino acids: CASTSGQNQPQHF.

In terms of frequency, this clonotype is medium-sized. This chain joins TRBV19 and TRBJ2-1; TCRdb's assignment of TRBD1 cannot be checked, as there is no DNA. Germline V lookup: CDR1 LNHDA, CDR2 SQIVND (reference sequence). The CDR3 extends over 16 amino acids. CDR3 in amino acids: CASSIAPRQTYNEQFF.

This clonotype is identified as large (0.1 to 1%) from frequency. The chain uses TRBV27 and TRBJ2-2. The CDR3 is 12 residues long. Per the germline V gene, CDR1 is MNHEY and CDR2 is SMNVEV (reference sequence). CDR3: CASSFLMGELFF.

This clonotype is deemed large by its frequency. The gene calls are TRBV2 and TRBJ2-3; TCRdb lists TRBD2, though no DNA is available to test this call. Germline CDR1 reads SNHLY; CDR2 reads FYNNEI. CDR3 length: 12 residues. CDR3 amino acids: CASRPLANTQYF.

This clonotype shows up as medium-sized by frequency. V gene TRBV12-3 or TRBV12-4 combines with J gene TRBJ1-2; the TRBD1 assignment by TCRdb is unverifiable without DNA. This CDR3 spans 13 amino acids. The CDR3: CASSLGGLGGYTF.

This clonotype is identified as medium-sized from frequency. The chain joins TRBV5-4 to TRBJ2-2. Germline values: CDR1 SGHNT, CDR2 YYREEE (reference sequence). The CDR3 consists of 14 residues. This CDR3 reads CASSSMVNTGELFF.

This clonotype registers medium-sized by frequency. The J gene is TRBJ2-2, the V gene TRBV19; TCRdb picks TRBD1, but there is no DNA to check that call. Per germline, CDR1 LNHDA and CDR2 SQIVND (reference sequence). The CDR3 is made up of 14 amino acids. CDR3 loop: CASIDRGYTGELFF.

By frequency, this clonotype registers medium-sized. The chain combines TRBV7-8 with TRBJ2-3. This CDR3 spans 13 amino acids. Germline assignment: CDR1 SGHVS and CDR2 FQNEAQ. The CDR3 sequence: CASSQWGTDTQYF.